This TCR beta chain was identified in a study of T cells expressing NK-cell markers. This CDR3 is 15 amino acids long. Germline V CDR1 and CDR2: DFQATT, SNEGSKA (reference sequence). After re-calling the 5' RACE reads, TCRdb lists one entry per CDR3 protein, DNA absent. The sample has more than 120,000 distinct CDR3 sequences, and its top ten clones hold roughly 12%. The source is a man younger than 35 in good health. V usage is TRBV20-1 and J usage is TRBJ2-2; TCRdb selects TRBD2, and the lack of DNA leaves this call unchecked. Sequencing used blood T cells: a sorted CD56 or NKG2C T cell subset, CD4+ or CD8+ T cells, or bulk PBMC T cells (not recorded which). The CDR3 sequence is CSARAGGRLTGELFF.